This T cell receptor (beta chain) was obtained from a study of beta chain features in type 1 diabetes. About the study: Cell yields, age and gender were similar between patients and healthy donors. General study results and limits: More deletions and fewer insertions at VDJ junctions were found in patients with type 1 diabetes.

Every bit of the isolated RNA underwent reverse transcription, so sequencing read expressed TCRB transcripts. The data were produced by immunoSEQ multiplex PCR, yet TCRdb's version contains in-frame clones alone and is incomplete. The data contain approximately 150,000 clones, roughly a tenth of them singletons. A note on this clone: Its target is unknown.

Germline lookup yields CDR1 SGHRS and CDR2 YFSETQ. Trimming stripped 0 bases from V and 3 bases from J, with 10 bases between. The CDR3 has 15 residues. In total, each donor contributed a single heparinised blood draw that averaged about 110 mL. The specimen was naive CD4+ T cells from blood. The receptor's source is a young man in good health. The chain links TRBV5-1 to TRBJ1-3, with D possibly being TRBD1 (5 bases). CDR3 bases: TGCGCCAGCAGCTTGGAGGCAGGGCTTGGAAACACCATATATTTT. Amino acid sequence: CASSLEAGLGNTIYF.